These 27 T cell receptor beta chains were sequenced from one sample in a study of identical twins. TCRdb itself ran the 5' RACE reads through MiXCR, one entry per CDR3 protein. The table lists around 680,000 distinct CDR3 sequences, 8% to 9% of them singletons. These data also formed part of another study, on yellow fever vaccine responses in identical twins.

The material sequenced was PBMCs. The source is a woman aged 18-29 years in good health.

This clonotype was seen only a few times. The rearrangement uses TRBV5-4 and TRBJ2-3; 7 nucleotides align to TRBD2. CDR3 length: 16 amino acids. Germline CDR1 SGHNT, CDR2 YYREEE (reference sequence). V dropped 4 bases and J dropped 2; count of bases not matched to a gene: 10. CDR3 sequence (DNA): TGTGCCAGCAGCAAGCCTTCTAGCGGAGACACAGATACGCAGTATTTT. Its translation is CASSKPSSGDTDTQYF.

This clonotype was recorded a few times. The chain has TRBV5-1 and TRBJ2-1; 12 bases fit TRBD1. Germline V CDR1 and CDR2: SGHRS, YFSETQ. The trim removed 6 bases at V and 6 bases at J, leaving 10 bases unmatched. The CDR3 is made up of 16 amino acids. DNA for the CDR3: TGCGCCAGCACTACGACCGGGACAGGGGGCATCAATGAGCAGTTCTTC. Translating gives CASTTTGTGGINEQFF.

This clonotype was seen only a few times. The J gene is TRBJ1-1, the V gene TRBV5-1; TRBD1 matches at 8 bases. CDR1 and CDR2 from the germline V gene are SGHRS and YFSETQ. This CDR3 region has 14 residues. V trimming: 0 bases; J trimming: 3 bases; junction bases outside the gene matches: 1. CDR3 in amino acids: CASSLETGDTEAFF. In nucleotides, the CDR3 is TGCGCCAGCAGCTTGGAGACAGGGGACACTGAAGCTTTCTTT.

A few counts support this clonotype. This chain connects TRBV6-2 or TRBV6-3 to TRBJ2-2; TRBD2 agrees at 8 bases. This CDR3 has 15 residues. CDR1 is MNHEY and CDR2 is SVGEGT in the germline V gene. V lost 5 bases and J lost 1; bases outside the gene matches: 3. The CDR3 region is CASSPTSENTGELFF. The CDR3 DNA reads TGTGCCAGCAGTCCGACTAGCGAGAACACCGGGGAGCTGTTTTTT.

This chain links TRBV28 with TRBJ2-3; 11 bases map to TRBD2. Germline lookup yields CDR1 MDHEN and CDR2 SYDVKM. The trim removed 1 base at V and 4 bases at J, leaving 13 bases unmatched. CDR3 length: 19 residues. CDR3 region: CASSLLMDSGGATADTQYF. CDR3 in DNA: TGTGCCAGCAGTTTATTGATGGATAGCGGGGGGGCCACTGCAGATACGCAGTATTTT.

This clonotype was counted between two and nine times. CDR3 nucleotide sequence: TGTGCCATCCCCCGGGACAGGGAATCCTCTGGGGCCAACGTCCTGACTTTC. Encoded protein: CAIPRDRESSGANVLTF. The rearrangement joins TRBV7-9 to TRBJ2-6; 9 bases match TRBD1. J lost 0 bases, V lost 10 bases, and 10 bases had no gene match. The germline V gene has CDR1 SEHNR and CDR2 FQNEAQ (reference sequence). The CDR3 length is 17 residues.

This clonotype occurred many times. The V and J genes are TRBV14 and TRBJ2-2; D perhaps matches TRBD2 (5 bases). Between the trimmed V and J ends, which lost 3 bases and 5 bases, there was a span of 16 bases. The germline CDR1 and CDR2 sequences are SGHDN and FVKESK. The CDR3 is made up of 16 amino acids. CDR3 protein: CASSHKDGVRTGELFF. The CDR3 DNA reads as TGTGCCAGCAGCCACAAAGACGGGGTACGGACCGGGGAGCTGTTTTTT.

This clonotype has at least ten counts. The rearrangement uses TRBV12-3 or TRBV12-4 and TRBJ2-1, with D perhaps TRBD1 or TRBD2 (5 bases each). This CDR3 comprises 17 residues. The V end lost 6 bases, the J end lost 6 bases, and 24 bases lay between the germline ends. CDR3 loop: CASRDAVGGDAFNEQFF. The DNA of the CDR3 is TGTGCCAGCAGGGACGCGGTTGGGGGAGACGCTTTCAATGAGCAGTTCTTC.

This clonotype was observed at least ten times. The CDR3, as DNA: TGTGCCAGCAGCCAAGGGGATCTAGCGGGGGGGCATGAATTCTTC. Amino acid sequence: CASSQGDLAGGHEFF. This chain uses TRBV4-2 with TRBJ2-1; 12 bases line up with TRBD2. Germline trimming cut 1 base from V and 16 bases from J; bases unmatched to any gene: 11. CDR3 length: 15 residues. The germline V gene encodes CDR1 LGHNA and CDR2 YNFKEQ.

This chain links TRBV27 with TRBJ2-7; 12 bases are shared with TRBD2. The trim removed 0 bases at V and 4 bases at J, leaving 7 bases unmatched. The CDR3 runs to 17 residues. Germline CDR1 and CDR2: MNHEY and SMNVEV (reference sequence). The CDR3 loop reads CASSLSSLAGGIYEQYF. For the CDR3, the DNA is TGTGCCAGCAGTTTATCGTCACTAGCGGGGGGAATATACGAGCAGTACTTC.

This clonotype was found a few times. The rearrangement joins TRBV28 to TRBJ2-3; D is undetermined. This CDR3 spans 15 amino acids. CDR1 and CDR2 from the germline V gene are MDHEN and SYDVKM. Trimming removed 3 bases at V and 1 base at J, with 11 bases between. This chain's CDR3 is CASSLARSRTDTQYF. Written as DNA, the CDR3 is TGTGCCAGCAGTTTGGCCCGATCCCGCACAGATACGCAGTATTTT.

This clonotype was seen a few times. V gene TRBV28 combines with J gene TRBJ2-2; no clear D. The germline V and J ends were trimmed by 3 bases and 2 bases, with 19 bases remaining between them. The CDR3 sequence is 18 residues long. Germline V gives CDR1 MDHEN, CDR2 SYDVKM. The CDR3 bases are TGTGCCAGCAGTTTTTCCCGCTGGGAACCTATCAACACCGGGGAGCTGTTTTTT. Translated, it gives CASSFSRWEPINTGELFF.

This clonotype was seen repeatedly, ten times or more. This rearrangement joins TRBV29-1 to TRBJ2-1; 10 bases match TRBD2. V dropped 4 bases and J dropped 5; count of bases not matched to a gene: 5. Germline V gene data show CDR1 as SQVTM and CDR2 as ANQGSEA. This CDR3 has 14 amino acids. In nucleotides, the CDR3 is TGCAGCGTTGCCGGGACTAGCGCTAACAATGAGCAGTTCTTC. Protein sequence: CSVAGTSANNEQFF.

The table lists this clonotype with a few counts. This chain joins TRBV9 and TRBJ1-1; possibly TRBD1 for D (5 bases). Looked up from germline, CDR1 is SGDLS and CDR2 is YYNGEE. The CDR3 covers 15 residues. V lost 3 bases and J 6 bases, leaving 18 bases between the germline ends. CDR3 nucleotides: TGTGCCAGCAGCGCCCTCGGGGCAAAGAGCCCTGAAGCTTTCTTT. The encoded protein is CASSALGAKSPEAFF.

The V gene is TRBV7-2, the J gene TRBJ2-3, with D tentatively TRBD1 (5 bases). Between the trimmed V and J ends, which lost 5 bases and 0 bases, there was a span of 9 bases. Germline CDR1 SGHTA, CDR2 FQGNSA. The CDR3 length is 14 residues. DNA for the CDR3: TGTGCCAGCAGCCGGACACCCAGCACAGATACGCAGTATTTT. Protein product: CASSRTPSTDTQYF.

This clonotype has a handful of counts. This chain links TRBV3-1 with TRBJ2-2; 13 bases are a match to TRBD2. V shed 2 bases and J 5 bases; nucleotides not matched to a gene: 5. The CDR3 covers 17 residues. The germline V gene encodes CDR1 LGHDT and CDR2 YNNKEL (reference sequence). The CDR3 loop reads CASSQPGLAGDTGELFF. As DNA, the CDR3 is TGTGCCAGCAGCCAACCAGGACTAGCGGGAGATACCGGGGAGCTGTTTTTT. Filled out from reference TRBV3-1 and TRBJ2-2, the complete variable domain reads DTAVSQTPKYLVTQMGNDKSIKCEQNLGHDTMYWYKQDSKKFLKIMFSYNNKELIINETVPNRFSPKSPDKAHLNLHINSLELGDSAVYFCASSQPGLAGDTGELFFGEGSRLTVL.

In nucleotides, the CDR3 is TGTGCCAGCAGCTTAACGCGGGGGGCTGATGAGCAGTTCTTC. Its translation is CASSLTRGADEQFF. V and J are TRBV13 and TRBJ2-1; 8 bases agree with TRBD2. The CDR3 contains 14 residues. The junction had 5 bases not matched to a gene; V was cut back by 2 bases and J by 8 bases. Germline CDR1 reads PRHDT; CDR2 reads FYEKMQ (reference sequence).

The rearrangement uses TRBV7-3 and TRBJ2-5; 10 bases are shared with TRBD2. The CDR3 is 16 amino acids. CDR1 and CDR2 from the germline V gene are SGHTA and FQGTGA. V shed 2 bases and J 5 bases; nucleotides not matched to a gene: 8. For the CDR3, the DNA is TGTGCCAGCAGCTTACGACGGACTAGCGGTGGGGAGACCCAGTACTTC. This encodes CASSLRRTSGGETQYF.

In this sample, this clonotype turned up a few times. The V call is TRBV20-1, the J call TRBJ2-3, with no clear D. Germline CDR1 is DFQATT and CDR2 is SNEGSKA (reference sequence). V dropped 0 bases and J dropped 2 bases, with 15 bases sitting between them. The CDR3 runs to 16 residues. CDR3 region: CSARDLWAEYTDTQYF. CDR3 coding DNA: TGCAGTGCTAGAGATCTCTGGGCGGAATACACAGATACGCAGTATTTT.

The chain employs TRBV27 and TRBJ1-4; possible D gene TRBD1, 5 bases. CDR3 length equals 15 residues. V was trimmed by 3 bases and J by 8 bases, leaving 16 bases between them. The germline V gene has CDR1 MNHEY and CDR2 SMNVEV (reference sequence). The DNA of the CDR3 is TGTGCCAGCAGTTTGGAGGCCAGGGTCAGGGAAAAACTGTTTTTT. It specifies CASSLEARVREKLFF.

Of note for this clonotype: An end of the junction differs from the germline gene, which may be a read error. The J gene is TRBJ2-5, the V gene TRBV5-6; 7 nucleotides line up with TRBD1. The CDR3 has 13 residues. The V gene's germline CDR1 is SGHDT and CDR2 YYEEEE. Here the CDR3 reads CASGRQGQGTQYF. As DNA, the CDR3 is TGTGCCAGCGGAAGACAGGGACAAGGGACCCAGTACTTC.

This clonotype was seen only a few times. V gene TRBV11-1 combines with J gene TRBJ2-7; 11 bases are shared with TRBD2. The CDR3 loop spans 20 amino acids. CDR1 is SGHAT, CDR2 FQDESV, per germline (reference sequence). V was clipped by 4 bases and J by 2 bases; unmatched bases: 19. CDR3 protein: CASSSPLDTEIAGGPYEQYF. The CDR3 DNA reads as TGTGCCAGCAGCTCCCCCCTAGACACCGAGATAGCGGGAGGGCCCTACGAGCAGTACTTC.

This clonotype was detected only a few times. The CDR3 DNA is TGTGCCAGCAGCCAAGGAGCGGGAGGACTGGATGAGCAGTTCTTC. Amino acids: CASSQGAGGLDEQFF. The chain joins TRBV4-2 to TRBJ2-1; 9 nucleotides align to TRBD2. There are 15 residues in the CDR3. The germline V gene has CDR1 LGHNA and CDR2 YNFKEQ. Unmatched junction bases numbered 6, after V lost 1 base and J lost 8 bases.

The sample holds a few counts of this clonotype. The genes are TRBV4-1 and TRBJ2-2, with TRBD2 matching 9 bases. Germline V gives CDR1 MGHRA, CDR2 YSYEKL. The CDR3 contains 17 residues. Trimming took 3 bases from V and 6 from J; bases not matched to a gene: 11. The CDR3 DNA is TGCGCCAGCAGCCAGGATCCGGGGACTAGCATGGCCGGGGAGCTGTTTTTT. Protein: CASSQDPGTSMAGELFF.

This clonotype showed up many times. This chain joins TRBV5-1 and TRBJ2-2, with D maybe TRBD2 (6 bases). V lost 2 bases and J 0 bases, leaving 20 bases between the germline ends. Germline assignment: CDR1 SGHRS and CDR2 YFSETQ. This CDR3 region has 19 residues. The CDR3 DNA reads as TGCGCCAGCAGCTTAATCTTTCAGGGACTTGGTTCGAACACCGGGGAGCTGTTTTTT. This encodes CASSLIFQGLGSNTGELFF.

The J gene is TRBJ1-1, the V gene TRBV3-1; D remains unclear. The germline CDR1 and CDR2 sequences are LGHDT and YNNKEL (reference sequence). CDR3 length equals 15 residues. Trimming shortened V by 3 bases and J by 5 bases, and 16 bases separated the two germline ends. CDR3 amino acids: CASSQPISSRTEAFF. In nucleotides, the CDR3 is TGTGCCAGCAGCCAGCCGATTAGTTCAAGAACTGAAGCTTTCTTT.

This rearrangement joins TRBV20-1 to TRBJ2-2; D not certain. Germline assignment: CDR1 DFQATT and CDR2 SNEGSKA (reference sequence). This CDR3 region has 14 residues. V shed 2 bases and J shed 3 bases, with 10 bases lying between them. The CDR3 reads CSARPGRYTGELFF. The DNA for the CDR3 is TGCAGTGCTAGACCGGGTCGGTACACCGGGGAGCTGTTTTTT.